This entry features one T cell receptor (beta chain) sequence. The data are from a study of blood T cell repertoires in COVID-19. For the study at large: From the United States, Italy and Spain came samples of acute and convalescent COVID-19.

Produced via immunoSEQ multiplex PCR; TCRdb's table is partial and in-frame only. This table has about 78,000 clones, 90% appearing once. This receptor was identified in a woman aged 50 to 60 in a cohort sampled during active COVID-19. The specimen was peripheral blood.

The CDR3 DNA reads as TGTGCCAGCAGCTTAATGCGCGGTAACACCGGGGAGCTGTTTTTT. Amino acids: CASSLMRGNTGELFF. The chain is built from TRBV7-2 and TRBJ2-2; D is ambiguous. The CDR3 spans 15 residues. Trimming removed 2 bases from V and 2 bases from J, with 9 bases in between. The germline V gene has CDR1 SGHTA and CDR2 FQGNSA.